The present TCR beta chain was sequenced within a study of CD8+ T cells in alopecia areata. This clone occurred once. The CDR3 consists of 12 residues. The V and J ends lost 1 base and 5 bases respectively, with 0 bases between them. In germline, CDR1 is MGHRA, CDR2 YSYEKL. cDNA serving as the sequencing template came from extracted, reverse transcribed RNA. The protocol was immunoSEQ multiplex PCR, while the TCRdb copy is restricted to in-frame clones and leaves out a portion. The repertoire holds 120,000 or so clones, with around 61% as singletons. Sequencing was done on a sample of CD4+ T cells sorted from blood. This TCR was recovered from a human donor in good health. The rearrangement joins TRBV4-1 to TRBJ2-6; no firm D call. CDR3 DNA sequence: TGCGCCAGCAGCCAAGGGGCCAACGTCCTGACTTTC. This translates into CASSQGANVLTF.